This is a list of T cell receptor beta chains from one sample in a study of blood T cell repertoires in COVID-19. Some clones are missing from TCRdb's copy, which holds only in-frame ones; the method was immunoSEQ multiplex PCR. Here the sample spans roughly 130,000 clones, 82% being singletons. Material: peripheral blood. These receptors were taken from a woman aged 70-85 years with acute or convalescent COVID-19. Each CDR3 is given with its conserved first and last residue. A D gene is named only where the DNA matches it firmly. Not every row has a clone size; where given, it reads once, few, many or a size class.

v_call	clone_size	d_call	j_call	cdr3_aa	cdr3_nt
TRBV6-5	once	TRBD2	TRBJ2-1	CASSQGLAFDEQFF	TGTGCCAGCAGTCAGGGACTAGCCTTCGATGAGCAGTTCTTC
TRBV5-5	-	TRBD1	TRBJ1-2	CASSSPQGDYGYTF	TGTGCCAGCAGCTCGCCTCAGGGGGACTATGGCTACACCTTC
TRBV5-1	-	-	TRBJ2-5	CASSFHETQYF	TGCGCCAGCAGCTTCCATGAGACCCAGTACTTC
TRBV13	-	TRBD2	TRBJ2-3	CASSGRLAGNTDTQYF	TGTGCCAGCAGCGGGAGGTTAGCGGGAAACACAGATACGCAGTATTTT
TRBV9	-	-	TRBJ2-5	CASSAQETQYF	TGTGCCAGCAGCGCACAAGAGACCCAGTACTTC
TRBV29-1	-	-	TRBJ1-2	CSVERAAGDYGYTF	TGCAGCGTTGAGAGGGCGGCAGGGGACTATGGCTACACCTTC
TRBV11-3	-	TRBD1	TRBJ1-2	CASSPDSGTAFYGYTF	TGTGCCAGCAGCCCCGACTCCGGGACAGCTTTCTATGGCTACACCTTC
TRBV6-5	-	-	TRBJ2-7	CASTERQLLSYEQYF	TGTGCCAGCACGGAAAGACAGTTGCTATCCTACGAGCAGTACTTC
TRBV4-1	-	TRBD1	TRBJ2-4	CASSQEDRVAGLAKNIQYF	TGCGCCAGCAGCCAAGAAGACAGGGTGGCCGGATTAGCCAAAAACATTCAGTACTTC
TRBV7-9	few	TRBD1	TRBJ1-1	CASSSAGTANTEAFF	TGTGCCAGCAGCTCCGCTGGGACAGCGAACACTGAAGCTTTCTTT
TRBV6-5	-	TRBD1	TRBJ1-2	CASSWDREDLYGYTF	TGTGCCAGCAGTTGGGACAGGGAGGACCTCTATGGCTACACCTTC
TRBV29-1	-	TRBD2	TRBJ2-5	CSVLWGGQETQYF	TGCAGCGTTCTCTGGGGGGGCCAAGAGACCCAGTACTTC
TRBV6-2/TRBV6-3	-	TRBD2	TRBJ2-5	CASSLGIAGAELETQYF	TGTGCCAGCAGTCTCGGAATAGCGGGGGCTGAGTTGGAGACCCAGTACTTC
TRBV18	-	TRBD1	TRBJ2-7	CASSTGTDPSYEQYF	TGTGCCAGCTCAACGGGGACAGACCCATCCTACGAGCAGTACTTC
TRBV3-1/TRBV3-2	few	TRBD1	TRBJ1-1	CASSLRIFRGQETLNTEAFF	TGTGCCAGCAGTTTAAGGATCTTCCGGGGACAGGAAACCCTGAACACTGAAGCTTTCTTT
TRBV5-1	once	-	TRBJ1-1	CASSRDGQGNTEAFF	TGCGCCAGCAGCCGCGACGGCCAGGGCAACACTGAAGCTTTCTTT
TRBV18	-	-	TRBJ2-5	CASSPNGGDQETQYF	TGTGCCAGCTCACCGAACGGAGGGGATCAAGAGACCCAGTACTTC
TRBV3-1/TRBV3-2	-	TRBD1	TRBJ1-2	CASSQGGGTGTYGYTF	TGTGCCAGCAGCCAGGGGGGAGGGACAGGGACCTATGGCTACACCTTC
TRBV5-1	few	-	TRBJ2-6	CASSSGGQVYSGANVLTF	TGCGCCAGCAGCTCGGGGGGACAGGTCTATTCTGGGGCCAACGTCCTGACTTTC
TRBV4-3	-	-	TRBJ1-1	CASSQDIRGGTEAFF	TGCGCCAGCAGCCAAGATATCCGGGGTGGGACTGAAGCTTTCTTT
TRBV11-1	-	TRBD1	TRBJ1-4	CASSRQGSKEKLFF	TGTGCCAGCAGCAGACAGGGTTCCAAGGAAAAACTGTTTTTT
TRBV5-1	-	-	TRBJ1-5	CASSPGGPNSNQPQHF	TGCGCCAGCAGCCCGGGAGGGCCTAATAGCAATCAGCCCCAGCATTTT
TRBV11-2	-	TRBD1	TRBJ2-5	CASSSGTGGQETQYF	TGTGCCAGCAGCTCCGGGACAGGGGGACAAGAGACCCAGTACTTC
TRBV5-1	-	-	TRBJ1-2	CASSAQGYGYTF	TGCGCCAGCAGCGCACAGGGCTATGGCTACACCTTC
TRBV18	-	TRBD2	TRBJ2-5	CASSFSGGIKETQYF	TGTGCCAGCTCATTTAGCGGGGGGATCAAAGAGACCCAGTACTTC
TRBV5-1	-	TRBD1	TRBJ2-7	CASSEQGREQYF	TGCGCCAGCAGCGAACAGGGGCGCGAGCAGTACTTC
TRBV10-3	few	-	TRBJ1-2	CAISPPGDSGGYTF	TGTGCCATCAGCCCGCCGGGGGATTCGGGAGGCTACACCTTC
TRBV3-1/TRBV3-2	-	TRBD2	TRBJ2-7	CASSQSGGAGYEQYF	TGTGCCAGCAGCCAATCCGGGGGGGCCGGGTACGAGCAGTACTTC
TRBV6-1	-	-	TRBJ1-3	CASSEAGSGNTIYF	TGTGCCAGCAGTGAAGCCGGCTCTGGAAACACCATATATTTT
TRBV2	-	-	TRBJ1-6	CTSSGGLISPLHF	TGTACCAGCAGTGGCGGATTAATATCACCCCTCCACTTT
TRBV5-8	few	-	TRBJ1-6	CASTLGWSPLHF	TGTGCCAGCACCCTAGGTTGGTCACCCCTCCACTTT
TRBV7-9	-	-	TRBJ1-4	CASSLVAQNEKLFF	TGTGCCAGCAGCTTAGTGGCACAAAATGAAAAACTGTTTTTT
TRBV5-1	-	-	TRBJ1-6	CASSLDTPSNSPLHF	TGCGCCAGCAGCTTGGATACCCCTAGTAATTCACCCCTCCACTTT
TRBV7-7	-	TRBD1	TRBJ2-2	CASSPNRGTGELFF	TGTGCCAGCAGCCCGAACAGGGGCACCGGGGAGCTGTTTTTT
TRBV19	few	TRBD2	TRBJ2-3	CASSIAHPRLAVGLDTQYF	TGTGCCAGTAGTATAGCCCACCCCCGACTAGCAGTGGGTCTTGATACGCAGTATTTT
TRBV30	-	TRBD2	TRBJ2-2	CACDGKTSGGAFGTGELFF	TGTGCCTGCGACGGAAAGACTAGCGGGGGGGCCTTTGGCACCGGGGAGCTGTTTTTT
TRBV7-9	-	TRBD1	TRBJ1-3	CASSSNRGRNTIYF	TGTGCCAGCAGCTCGAACAGGGGCCGAAACACCATATATTTT
TRBV6-5	-	-	TRBJ1-2	CASISQTARGYTF	TGTGCCAGCATATCACAGACGGCTCGGGGCTACACCTTC
TRBV14	-	-	TRBJ1-2	CASSQDVRRSVYGYTF	TGTGCCAGCAGCCAAGATGTTCGAAGATCGGTTTATGGCTACACCTTC
TRBV6-5	-	TRBD1	TRBJ1-2	CASSYSRGLGGYTF	TGTGCCAGCAGTTACTCAAGGGGGCTGGGCGGCTACACCTTC
TRBV29-1	-	-	TRBJ2-5	CSGEGWAQETQYF	TGCAGCGGCGAGGGTTGGGCCCAAGAGACCCAGTACTTC
TRBV7-2	-	TRBD2	TRBJ2-3	CASSLGAGLIYRTDTQYF	TGTGCCAGCAGCTTAGGAGCGGGGCTAATCTATCGCACAGATACGCAGTATTTT
TRBV9	-	-	TRBJ1-1	CASSVLMNTEAFF	TGTGCCAGCAGCGTTTTAATGAACACTGAAGCTTTCTTT
TRBV7-6	few	TRBD2	TRBJ2-1	CASSLAPSGGASYNEQFF	TGTGCCAGCAGCTTAGCGCCTAGCGGGGGGGCCTCCTACAATGAGCAGTTCTTC
TRBV6-1	-	-	TRBJ1-5	CASTETGRQPQHF	TGTGCCAGCACTGAAACCGGTCGACAGCCCCAGCATTTT
TRBV29-1	-	-	TRBJ1-1	CSARRQLNTEAFF	TGCAGCGCCAGAAGACAGTTGAACACTGAAGCTTTCTTT
TRBV14	-	-	TRBJ1-2	CASSQARGRHGYTF	TGTGCCAGCAGCCAGGCCCGGGGGAGACATGGCTACACCTTC
TRBV19	-	-	TRBJ1-2	CASSLQPNYGYTF	TGTGCCAGTAGTCTACAGCCTAACTATGGCTACACCTTC
TRBV19	-	-	TRBJ1-5	CASSISIQGSQPQHF	TGTGCCAGTAGTATCTCAATACAGGGCAGTCAGCCCCAGCATTTT
TRBV16	-	TRBD1	TRBJ1-2	CASSRPGTGYGYTF	TGTGCCAGCAGCCGGCCCGGGACAGGCTATGGCTACACCTTC
TRBV5-4	-	TRBD1	TRBJ2-5	CASSPGTGGEETQYF	TGTGCCAGCAGCCCCGGGACAGGGGGCGAAGAGACCCAGTACTTC
TRBV3-1/TRBV3-2	-	TRBD1	TRBJ2-5	CASSQQFGTGAKYQETQYF	TGTGCCAGCAGCCAACAATTTGGGACAGGGGCCAAGTACCAAGAGACCCAGTACTTC
TRBV19	few	-	TRBJ1-2	CASSAAQGGRSGYTF	TGTGCCAGTAGTGCGGCCCAGGGAGGGAGGAGTGGCTACACCTTC
TRBV11-2	-	TRBD1	TRBJ1-4	CASSVLTGATNEKLFF	TGTGCCAGCAGCGTGCTGACAGGGGCAACTAATGAAAAACTGTTTTTT